This T cell receptor beta chain was observed in a study of CD8+CD57+ T cells in acquired aplastic anemia. Notes on the study in general: Any difference that existed in CD8+ Simpson's diversity between patients and controls was not significant.

Genomic DNA provided the template from which TCR beta VDJ and CDR3 profiles were obtained. TCRdb itself ran the reads through MiXCR, one entry per CDR3 protein. In the table there are approximately 200,000 distinct CDR3 sequences, 40% to 60% of which are singletons. This clonotype was detected only a few times. The antigen is unknown. Individuals selected for sequencing had exhibited CD8+CD57+ cell expansion on flow cytometry. Among the patients, none had received any therapy at the time of blood sampling. Per the germline V gene, CDR1 is MDHEN and CDR2 is SYDVKM. Unmatched junction bases numbered 10, after V lost 5 bases and J lost 7 bases. This CDR3 spans 15 amino acids.

The clonotype was recovered from a human donor with aplastic anemia. What was sequenced was sorted CD4+, CD8+, or CD8+CD57+ T cells (not recorded which) from PBMCs. The J gene is TRBJ2-1, the V gene TRBV28; TRBD1 matches at 8 bases. The CDR3 bases are TGTGCCAGCAGTGCCCGAGGACAGGGTGGGAATGAGCAGTTCTTC. Translated, it gives CASSARGQGGNEQFF.